These 27 T cell receptor beta chains came from one sample sequenced in a study of CD8 T cells in Susac syndrome (dated by TCRdb to between 2018 and 2020). Libraries came from the immunoSEQ multiplex PCR assay. RNA was extracted using the RNeasy kit, and about 0.45 to 1 microgram was reverse transcribed with random hexamers. Using fastp trimming at Q25 and MiXCR clonotype assembly, TCRdb reanalyzed the public sequencing data and kept in-frame beta chains. Each CDR3 protein gets just one entry, which takes the most common genes and DNA from the rows behind it. This sample comprises some 100,000 distinct CDR3 sequences, 80% to 95% of them detected only once. The ten largest clones represent around 0.14% of the sample. Sequencing was carried out using CD4+ T cells from PBMCs. These receptors all stem from a human donor in good health.

V is TRBV5-1 and J is TRBJ2-7, with TRBD1 matching over 9 bases. With V trimmed by 4 bases and J by 6 bases, 11 bases remained unmatched. The CDR3 loop spans 15 amino acids. Germline CDR1 SGHRS, CDR2 YFSETQ. This chain's CDR3 is CASSPGGQGTGEQYF. CDR3 DNA sequence: TGCGCCAGCAGCCCGGGAGGACAGGGGACGGGCGAGCAGTACTTC.

The rearrangement links TRBV12-3 or TRBV12-4 to TRBJ2-1, with no clear D. The ends were cut back, 2 bases at V and 5 bases at J, with 7 bases in the middle. CDR3 size: 13 residues. DNA for the CDR3: TGTGCCAGCAGTTTAAGTGTAGACAATGAGCAGTTCTTC. Translation: CASSLSVDNEQFF.

The genes are TRBV12-3 or TRBV12-4 and TRBJ1-2; D ambiguous. Trimming took off 5 bases at V and 2 bases at J, with 6 bases between the two ends. The CDR3 runs to 12 residues. Here the CDR3 DNA reads TGTGCCAGCAGTACCCCGAACTATGGCTACACCTTC. It is translated as CASSTPNYGYTF.

This rearrangement joins TRBV12-3 or TRBV12-4 to TRBJ2-3; 9 bases align to TRBD1. J gave up 0 bases and V 4 bases, and 5 bases lay outside the gene matches. This CDR3 has 16 residues. In nucleotides, the CDR3 is TGTGCCAGCAGTTCAACCGGGACAGGGAGCACAGATACGCAGTATTTT. It is translated as CASSSTGTGSTDTQYF.

The chain couples TRBV20-1 to TRBJ1-3; no definite D call. This CDR3 has 13 amino acids. Germline lookup yields CDR1 DFQATT and CDR2 SNEGSKA (reference sequence). Trimming left V 3 bases short and J 6 bases short, with 12 bases between. The CDR3 sequence is CSASYTEANTIYF. The CDR3 DNA sequence: TGCAGTGCTAGTTACACGGAGGCAAACACCATATATTTT.

CDR3 region: CASSEYGPRNTEAFF. The CDR3 coding sequence is TGTGCCAGCAGTGAATATGGACCGCGGAACACTGAAGCTTTCTTT. The chain joins TRBV25-1 to TRBJ1-1; D unresolved. In germline, CDR1 is MGHDK, CDR2 SYGVNS. Trimming left V 0 bases short and J 1 base short, with 9 bases between. This CDR3 has 15 residues.

This rearrangement joins TRBV20-1 to TRBJ1-1; D gene uncertain. The germline V gene has CDR1 DFQATT and CDR2 SNEGSKA (reference sequence). The germline V and J ends were trimmed by 1 base and 7 bases, with 16 bases remaining between them. The CDR3 is 14 amino acids. The CDR3 DNA is TGCAGTGCTAGAGGACTGGCGGTGGAGATTGAAGCTTTCTTT. This translates into CSARGLAVEIEAFF.

The CDR3: CASSPNTGELFF. The DNA for the CDR3 is TGTGCCAGCAGTCCGAACACCGGGGAGCTGTTTTTT. The rearrangement links TRBV6-1 to TRBJ2-2; no firm D call. The V and J ends lost 5 bases and 0 bases respectively, with 1 base between them. This CDR3 spans 12 amino acids. CDR1 MNHNS and CDR2 SASEGT come from the germline V gene.

The J gene is TRBJ2-1, the V gene TRBV4-2, with 7 bases that match TRBD2. The CDR3 consists of 16 residues. The V gene end was trimmed by 0 bases and the J gene end by 0 bases; junction bases not matched to a gene: 2. Germline V CDR1 and CDR2: LGHNA, YNFKEQ. CDR3 sequence: CASSQERGSSYNEQFF. The CDR3 DNA reads as TGTGCCAGCAGCCAAGAGCGGGGGAGCTCCTACAATGAGCAGTTCTTC.

This chain connects TRBV18 to TRBJ1-3, with D perhaps TRBD1 (5 bases). The CDR3 length is 14 residues. V gave up 2 bases and J gave up 9 bases, with 14 bases separating them. Germline CDR1 KGHSH, CDR2 LQKENI. CDR3: CASSPGIYDSTIYF. The CDR3 coding sequence is TGTGCCAGCTCACCAGGGATTTATGACAGCACCATATATTTT.

This clonotype was recorded once. The J gene is TRBJ2-7, the V gene TRBV11-2, with 10 bases matching TRBD2. Trimming cost V 1 base and J 5 bases; bases outside gene matches: 11. Germline V gene sequence: CDR1 SGHAT, CDR2 FQNNGV. The CDR3 is made up of 17 amino acids. CDR3 DNA sequence: TGTGCCAGCAGCTTAGCAACTAGCGGGAAGATTTCCAACGAGCAGTACTTC. Its translation is CASSLATSGKISNEQYF.

The gene calls are TRBV12-3 or TRBV12-4 and TRBJ2-3; 12 nucleotides align to TRBD2. The V and J ends lost 3 bases and 4 bases, in that order; junction bases with no gene match: 2. The CDR3 is 15 residues long. The CDR3 protein is CASSFLAGGPDTQYF. The CDR3 DNA reads TGTGCCAGCAGTTTTCTAGCGGGGGGGCCAGATACGCAGTATTTT.

The chain joins TRBV19 to TRBJ2-1; D may be TRBD2 (6 bases). The length of the CDR3 is 14 residues. CDR1 LNHDA and CDR2 SQIVND come from the germline V gene (reference sequence). V was trimmed by 6 bases and J by 1 base, leaving 10 bases between them. CDR3 nucleotide sequence: TGTGCCAGTAGCCTCGGGGGTTCCTACAATGAGCAGTTCTTC. The encoded protein is CASSLGGSYNEQFF.

Details on this clonotype: No conserved phenylalanine or tryptophan ends this CDR3, so it is likely a read error. The CDR3: CASRLAGYQETQYC. The CDR3 nucleotides are TGTGCCAGCAGACTAGCGGGGTACCAAGAGACCCAGTACTGC. V and J are TRBV7-9 and TRBJ2-5; 10 nucleotides line up with TRBD2. CDR3 size: 14 residues. The V gene end was trimmed by 6 bases and the J gene end by 0 bases; junction bases not matched to a gene: 1. Germline CDR1 reads SEHNR; CDR2 reads FQNEAQ (reference sequence).

V and J are TRBV7-8 and TRBJ1-2; unclear D gene. CDR3 size: 13 residues. Trimming removed 3 bases at V and 5 bases at J, with 10 bases between. CDR1 and CDR2 from the germline V gene are SGHVS and FQNEAQ. CDR3 nucleotides: TGTGCCAGCAGCTTTCGTAGGGCGTATGGCTACACCTTC. This sequence encodes CASSFRRAYGYTF.

J is TRBJ1-3 and V is TRBV2; D not certain. This CDR3 is 16 amino acids long. The ends were cut back, 2 bases at V and 0 bases at J, with 11 bases in the middle. Germline V gene data show CDR1 as SNHLY and CDR2 as FYNNEI. The CDR3 DNA reads TGTGCCAGCAGTGAACGACTAGAAAGCTCTGGAAACACCATATATTTT. This gives the protein CASSERLESSGNTIYF.

This clonotype was counted a single time. The rearrangement joins TRBV5-4 to TRBJ2-1, with 11 bases lining up with TRBD2. The germline V gene has CDR1 SGHNT and CDR2 YYREEE (reference sequence). V shed 3 bases and J 4 bases; nucleotides not matched to a gene: 6. This CDR3 has 16 residues. In DNA, the CDR3 is TGTGCCAGCAGCTCCGGAGTAGCGGGGGGGTACAATGAGCAGTTCTTC. As protein: CASSSGVAGGYNEQFF. Looking up the rest from reference TRBV5-4 and TRBJ2-1 gives the full variable domain: ETGVTQSPTHLIKTRGQQVTLRCSSQSGHNTVSWYQQALGQGPQFIFQYYREEENGRGNFPPRFSGLQFPNYSSELNVNALELDDSALYLCASSSGVAGGYNEQFFGPGTRLTVL.

The chain recombines TRBV12-3 or TRBV12-4 with TRBJ2-2, with 9 bases matching TRBD1. The CDR3 is 15 amino acids. With V trimmed by 6 bases and J by 3 bases, 5 bases remained unmatched. CDR3 nucleotide sequence: TGTGCCAGCAGGGGTGGGACAGGGTACACCGGGGAGCTGTTTTTT. Its protein product is CASRGGTGYTGELFF.

The chain has TRBV3-1 and TRBJ2-2, with D uncertain. V was clipped by 1 base and J by 3 bases, with 9 bases between them. Looked up from germline, CDR1 is LGHDT and CDR2 is YNNKEL (reference sequence). CDR3 length equals 15 residues. The CDR3 loop reads CASSQVRGDTGELFF. The CDR3 DNA reads TGTGCCAGCAGCCAAGTCCGAGGAGACACCGGGGAGCTGTTTTTT.

This clonotype occurred a few times. The V call is TRBV2, the J call TRBJ2-7, with D maybe TRBD2 (5 bases). The CDR3 runs to 13 residues. Trimming stripped 5 bases from V and 7 bases from J, with 15 bases between. The germline V gene has CDR1 SNHLY and CDR2 FYNNEI. The CDR3 DNA reads TGTGCCAGCAGTAATTGGCCGACGGGGGAGCAGTACTTC. Its translation: CASSNWPTGEQYF.

V and J are TRBV7-2 and TRBJ1-2; D remains ambiguous. This CDR3 is 12 amino acids long. Trimming took 2 bases from V and 5 from J, leaving 6 bases between them. Germline CDR1 and CDR2: SGHTA and FQGNSA. The CDR3 DNA reads as TGTGCCAGCAGCTTACGTCCGTATGGCTACACCTTC. This codes for CASSLRPYGYTF.

The chain is built from TRBV20-1 and TRBJ1-5; no clear D. Germline V gene data show CDR1 as DFQATT and CDR2 as SNEGSKA (reference sequence). The length of the CDR3 is 12 residues. Trimming removed 3 bases at V and 6 bases at J, with 9 bases between. In nucleotides, the CDR3 is TGCAGTGCTAGTAGGAGGGCTCAGCCCCAGCATTTT. This encodes CSASRRAQPQHF.

The chain is built from TRBV5-1 and TRBJ1-4, with 9 bases identical to TRBD1. The CDR3 is 18 residues long. Trimming at V came to 3 bases and at J to 4 bases, leaving 13 bases not matched to a gene. Germline CDR1 reads SGHRS; CDR2 reads YFSETQ. CDR3 sequence reads: CASSSIPGQGRFNEKLFF. CDR3 DNA: TGCGCCAGCAGCTCAATTCCGGGACAGGGACGGTTTAATGAAAAACTGTTTTTT.

The chain links TRBV11-1 to TRBJ2-1, with D unclear. The germline V and J ends were trimmed by 3 bases and 6 bases, with 9 bases remaining between them. Per the germline V gene, CDR1 is SGHAT and CDR2 is FQDESV (reference sequence). The CDR3 has 13 residues. CDR3 loop: CASSFFGGNEQFF. In DNA form, the CDR3 reads TGTGCCAGCAGCTTTTTTGGTGGCAATGAGCAGTTCTTC.

V is TRBV7-2 and J is TRBJ2-7, with 12 bases lining up with TRBD2. Per germline, CDR1 SGHTA and CDR2 FQGNSA. CDR3 length: 19 amino acids. V was pared by 5 bases and J by 0 bases, with 14 bases of the junction left unmatched. The CDR3 DNA reads as TGTGCCAGCAGCAAAGGGACTAGCGGGCTCCTCGTTAGCTCCTACGAGCAGTACTTC. It codes for CASSKGTSGLLVSSYEQYF.

The CDR3 bases are TGTGCCAGCAGCTCCCAATTTACGCAGAACCTCTATGGCTACACCTTC. Its translation: CASSSQFTQNLYGYTF. This sequence joins TRBV7-9 and TRBJ1-2; D is unclear. Germline CDR1 reads SEHNR; CDR2 reads FQNEAQ (reference sequence). V lost 4 bases to trimming and J lost 4 bases, with 19 bases between them. This CDR3 region has 16 residues.

In nucleotides, the CDR3 is TGTGCCAGCAGCAGCTCTTACAACAGGGTTTTTGGCTACACCTTC. Translation: CASSSSYNRVFGYTF. The chain is built from TRBV7-2 and TRBJ1-2; weak D call: TRBD1 (6 bases). The length of the CDR3 is 15 residues. Trimming took 5 bases from V and 7 from J, leaving 20 bases between them. Looked up from germline, CDR1 is SGHTA and CDR2 is FQGNSA.